This TCR beta chain was captured in a study of Graves' ophthalmopathy and Graves' hyperthyroidism. Regarding the study as a whole: Blood also harbored most expanded thyroid clonotypes above 0.001 frequency.

With regard to this clonotype: Its antigen is as yet unknown.

Germline V gene lookup returns CDR1 MNHNS and CDR2 SASEGT. This CDR3 is built from 14 residues. Trimming took off 2 bases at V and 5 bases at J, with 13 bases between the two ends. The TCR beta CDR3 regions underwent amplification from RNA transcripts. First-round RT-PCR relied on HTBI primers, and a second-round multiplex PCR came next. TCRdb reprocessed the multiplex PCR reads via MiXCR and lists one record per CDR3 protein. The sample has 350,000 to 400,000 distinct CDR3 sequences; around 20% are singletons. The gene calls are TRBV6-1 and TRBJ2-7; D may be TRBD2 (6 bases). This receptor was obtained from a woman in her late teens or twenties with Graves' ophthalmopathy. Material for sequencing was peripheral blood. The CDR3 here is CASSERGSGDEQYF. The CDR3 DNA reads TGTGCCAGCAGTGAAAGGGGCTCGGGGGACGAGCAGTACTTC.